What follows are 12 T cell receptor beta chains derived from one specimen sequenced in a study of blood T cells in healthy people across ages. With a J-beta primer mix and a sample-barcoded 5' primer, a second PCR ran roughly 7 to 11 cycles. MiXCR, applied by TCRdb to the 5' RACE reads, yields one record per CDR3 protein. The sample consists of around 1,900,000 distinct CDR3 sequences, around 40% of them appearing once. Sequenced sample: blood. Receptors originate from a human donor in good health.

This clonotype occurred once. A read error may produce the germline difference seen at one junction end. The chain is built from TRBV7-2 and TRBJ2-3; possible D gene TRBD2, 7 bases. Germline V gene lookup returns CDR1 SGHTA and CDR2 FQGNSA. CDR3 length: 19 residues. CDR3 nucleotides: TGTGCCGGCAGCCCCCACGTGGGGGGGGCTAGACAGTTCGCAGATACGCAGTATTTT. Its translation: CAGSPHVGGARQFADTQYF.

This clonotype has a handful of counts. The CDR3 DNA sequence: TGCAGCGTTGGTTCAGGGGTAGACTATGGCTACACCTTC. Protein product: CSVGSGVDYGYTF. V usage is TRBV29-1 and J usage is TRBJ1-2; a weak D match, TRBD1 (6 bases). Trimming shortened V by 4 bases and J by 3 bases, and 12 bases separated the two germline ends. CDR1 and CDR2 (germline): SQVTM, ANQGSEA. There are 13 residues in the CDR3. The full variable domain, its missing parts supplied by reference TRBV29-1 and TRBJ1-2, is SAVISQKPSRDICQRGTSLTIQCQVDSQVTMMFWYRQQPGQSLTLIATANQGSEATYESGFVIDKFPISRPNLTFSTLTVSNMSPEDSSIYLCSVGSGVDYGYTFGSGTRLTVV.

This clonotype has just a few counts. J is TRBJ2-5 and V is TRBV5-4; D perhaps matches TRBD1 (5 bases). Looked up from germline, CDR1 is SGHNT and CDR2 is YYREEE (reference sequence). The CDR3 extends over 14 amino acids. V shed 3 bases and J shed 5 bases, with 14 bases lying between them. The CDR3 region is CASSYYSGRETQYF. The CDR3, as DNA: TGTGCCAGCAGCTACTACTCAGGGCGGGAGACCCAGTACTTC.

The chain has TRBV6-5 and TRBJ2-5; 8 bases fit TRBD1. After removal of 7 bases from V and 11 bases from J, the junction contained 21 bases not matched to a gene. Germline V gene lookup returns CDR1 MNHEY and CDR2 SVGAGI. The CDR3 length is 16 residues. As DNA, the CDR3 is TGTGCCAGCATCGACAATGCCGGGACAGGTCGGTGGGGGCAGTACTTC. Its translation: CASIDNAGTGRWGQYF.

This chain connects TRBV5-5 to TRBJ2-1; a weak D match, TRBD1 (5 bases). V lost 3 bases and J 9 bases, leaving 16 bases between the germline ends. Germline CDR1 and CDR2: SGHKS and YYEKEE (reference sequence). This CDR3 contains 14 residues. The CDR3 is CASSSSAGYREQFF. For the CDR3, the DNA is TGTGCCAGCAGCTCCAGCGCAGGGTATCGTGAGCAGTTCTTC.

The genes are TRBV9 and TRBJ1-2, with 7 bases identical to TRBD1. With V trimmed by 3 bases and J by 0 bases, 5 bases remained unmatched. Germline CDR1 is SGDLS and CDR2 is YYNGEE. This CDR3 spans 15 amino acids. The CDR3 here is CASSEDRTANYGYTF. The CDR3 DNA reads TGTGCCAGCAGCGAGGACAGGACAGCTAACTATGGCTACACCTTC.

The CDR3, as DNA: TGTGCCAGCGGCATTACAGGGGGCCACGAGCAGTACTTC. This encodes CASGITGGHEQYF. The chain carries TRBV6-2 or TRBV6-3 and TRBJ2-5, with 9 bases aligning to TRBD1. Judging by the DNA end, TRBJ2-7 fits better; the J call may be wrong. The CDR3 spans 13 residues. Germline V gene sequence: CDR1 MNHEY, CDR2 SVGEGT.

The table lists this clonotype with a count of one. A much bigger clone sits one base away, suggesting this may be a read error. The V and J genes are TRBV20-1 and TRBJ1-2, with D maybe TRBD1 (6 bases). The CDR3 runs 13 residues. Germline V gives CDR1 DFQATT, CDR2 SNEGSKA (reference sequence). The V gene lost 1 base and the J gene lost 4 bases, with 10 bases spanning the gap. The CDR3 region is CSARGSGAYGYTF. The CDR3 DNA is TGCAGTGCTAGAGGGTCGGGGGCCTATGGCTACACCTTC.

This clonotype occurred a few times. The chain couples TRBV6-2 or TRBV6-3 to TRBJ2-7, with D perhaps assigned TRBD1 or TRBD2 (5 bases each). The CDR3 covers 11 residues. The V end lost 9 bases, the J end lost 0 bases, and 6 bases lay between the germline ends. CDR1 MNHEY and CDR2 SVGEGT come from the germline V gene. The CDR3 loop is CASGTSYEQYF. The CDR3 DNA follows: TGTGCCAGTGGGACCTCCTACGAGCAGTACTTC.

The chain employs TRBV20-1 and TRBJ2-1; 10 bases line up with TRBD2. Germline-derived CDR1 and CDR2 are DFQATT and SNEGSKA (reference sequence). The J segment lost 6 bases and the V segment lost 1 base, leaving 6 bases of the junction unmatched. There are 15 residues in the CDR3. Here the CDR3 reads CSARVRLAGVNEQFF. CDR3 DNA: TGCAGTGCTAGAGTTAGGCTAGCGGGGGTCAATGAGCAGTTCTTC.

The chain carries TRBV6-5 and TRBJ1-2; the D gene is possibly TRBD1 (5 bases). From germline, CDR1 is MNHEY and CDR2 SVGAGI. V was pared by 5 bases and J by 6 bases, with 13 bases between. The CDR3 is 13 amino acids. CDR3 nucleotide sequence: TGTGCCAGCAGTGGGACCTATCTGGATGGCTACACCTTC. Residues: CASSGTYLDGYTF.

V gene TRBV28 combines with J gene TRBJ2-5; no reliable D call. Looked up from germline, CDR1 is MDHEN and CDR2 is SYDVKM. The CDR3 is 12 amino acids. Between the trimmed V and J ends, which lost 6 bases and 4 bases, there was a span of 9 bases. In DNA form, the CDR3 reads TGTGCCAGCAGGGATTATCTAGAGACCCAGTACTTC. Its protein is CASRDYLETQYF.